This T cell receptor (beta chain) originates from a study of cytomegalovirus exposure and HLA in healthy donors. The overall study: Of the donors genotyped, several hundred in all, 75% to 85% fell in the Caucasian-associated ancestry cluster. General observations from the study: The study put some 150 TCR beta chains on its list as cytomegalovirus-associated. It was likely that a cluster of highly shared sequence variants was a sequencing artifact.

Turning to this clone: Its antigen is unknown.

Trimming shortened V by 8 bases and J by 3 bases, and 16 bases separated the two germline ends. The germline V gene encodes CDR1 LNHDA and CDR2 SQIVND (reference sequence). The CDR3 runs 14 residues. 60 Vbeta and 13 Jbeta primers were used in PCR. Sequencing was performed with immunoSEQ multiplex PCR; in TCRdb, only in-frame clones are kept and a portion is missing. The sample lists about 200,000 clones, approximately 70% occurring once. This sequence joins TRBV19 and TRBJ1-2; maybe TRBD1 (6 bases). The sequence was obtained from a woman in her twenties or thirties in good health and CMV-seronegative. The source material was PBMCs. CDR3 residues: CASDWGQGHYGYTF. The CDR3 coding sequence is TGTGCCAGTGATTGGGGGCAGGGACACTATGGCTACACCTTC. Supplemented by reference TRBV19 and TRBJ1-2, the full variable domain reads DGGITQSPKYLFRKEGQNVTLSCEQNLNHDAMYWYRQDPGQGLRLIYYSQIVNDFQKGDIAEGYSVSREKKESFPLTVTSAQKNPTAFYLCASDWGQGHYGYTFGSGTRLTVV.